This T cell receptor beta chain was identified during a study of T cells in localized non-small cell lung cancer. Study-wide points: Adjacent lung was found to contain a median approximately 62 of the top 100 tumor clones. Because sequencing included only one region (of the tumor), heterogeneity remains possible.

This clone was found once. Its antigen is currently unknown. The CDR3 covers 16 residues. V lost 3 bases, J lost 1 base, and 15 bases lay in between. Germline V gives CDR1 SGHDN, CDR2 FVKESK. Clones were sequenced by immunoSEQ multiplex PCR, and TCRdb holds only the in-frame ones, with some missing. The repertoire holds around 670 clones, with around 28% as singletons. The receptor was derived from a man aged 35 to 69 with stage III lung adenocarcinoma. V and J are TRBV14 and TRBJ1-1; D perhaps matches TRBD1 (6 bases). Sequenced material: normal lung tissue next to the tumor, taken before any cancer treatment. CDR3 loop: CASSQIGGGRNTEAFF. The CDR3 DNA follows: TGTGCCAGCAGCCAGATAGGGGGGGGCCGGAACACTGAAGCTTTCTTT.